These T cell receptor beta chains were read from a single sample in a study of OX40 agonist ivuxolimab in advanced cancers. The data were produced by immunoSEQ multiplex PCR, yet TCRdb's version contains in-frame clones alone and is incomplete. The table has around 17,000 clones, roughly 88% seen once. The material sequenced was CD4+ or CD8+ T cells sorted from blood, taken in a trial of the OX40 agonist ivuxolimab. The receptor set was obtained from an adult with an advanced solid tumor such as melanoma, head and neck, liver or kidney cancer. Each CDR3 is given with its conserved first and last residue. D genes are given only for firm matches. Clone size is shown for a subset of rows, as once, few, many or a class of expanded clone.

v_gene: TRBV27; j_gene: TRBJ2-2; abundance: NA; d_gene: NA; CDR3nt: TGTGCCAGCAGCCCTCTAGCAACCGGGGAGCTGTTTTTT; CDR3aa: CASSPLATGELFF
v_gene: TRBV6-4; j_gene: TRBJ2-1; abundance: NA; d_gene: TRBD2; CDR3nt: TGTGCCAGCAGTGACCTAGGACTAGCAGACTCCAATGAGCAGTTCTTC; CDR3aa: CASSDLGLADSNEQFF
v_gene: TRBV7-2; j_gene: TRBJ1-5; abundance: medium-sized; d_gene: NA; CDR3nt: TGTGCCAGCAGACTTGAGGGAACCTCCAATCAGCCCCAGCATTTT; CDR3aa: CASRLEGTSNQPQHF
v_gene: TRBV4-3; j_gene: TRBJ2-3; abundance: NA; d_gene: NA; CDR3nt: TGCGCCAGCAGCCAAGCAATCGGGCGGAACCCCACAGATACGCAGTATTTT; CDR3aa: CASSQAIGRNPTDTQYF
v_gene: TRBV27; j_gene: TRBJ2-2; abundance: NA; d_gene: TRBD2; CDR3nt: TGTGCCAGCAGTTGGGCTCAGCGGGAGCGGGGGACCGGGGAGCTGTTTTTT; CDR3aa: CASSWAQRERGTGELFF
v_gene: TRBV9; j_gene: TRBJ1-2; abundance: NA; d_gene: NA; CDR3nt: TGTGCCAGCAGCGGTAGGGGGGTTGGCTACACCTTC; CDR3aa: CASSGRGVGYTF
v_gene: TRBV25-1; j_gene: TRBJ1-1; abundance: NA; d_gene: NA; CDR3nt: TGTGCCAGCAGCTTACAGTTCCAGGGGAACACTGAAGCTTTCTTT; CDR3aa: CASSLQFQGNTEAFF
v_gene: TRBV19; j_gene: TRBJ1-5; abundance: few; d_gene: NA; CDR3nt: TGTGCCAGTAGTATAGGGGGGATTGTTCAGCCCCAGCATTTT; CDR3aa: CASSIGGIVQPQHF
v_gene: TRBV13; j_gene: TRBJ2-7; abundance: NA; d_gene: TRBD2; CDR3nt: TGTGCCAGCAGCCCACCGGGGACTAGCGGGAAGGACGAGCAGTACTTC; CDR3aa: CASSPPGTSGKDEQYF
v_gene: TRBV27; j_gene: TRBJ2-1; abundance: NA; d_gene: TRBD2; CDR3nt: TGTGCCAGCAGTTCCCCTAGCGGGAGTGTAAATGAGCAGTTCTTC; CDR3aa: CASSSPSGSVNEQFF
v_gene: TRBV28; j_gene: TRBJ2-1; abundance: once; d_gene: TRBD2; CDR3nt: TGTGCCAGCAGTCCTAGCGGGACCTCTGGGGATGAGCAGTTCTTC; CDR3aa: CASSPSGTSGDEQFF
v_gene: TRBV29-1; j_gene: TRBJ2-7; abundance: NA; d_gene: TRBD2; CDR3nt: TGCAGCGTCGGACTAGCTACCTACGAGCAGTACTTC; CDR3aa: CSVGLATYEQYF
v_gene: TRBV4-3; j_gene: TRBJ2-1; abundance: NA; d_gene: NA; CDR3nt: TGCGCCAGCAGCCAATTTGGAAGGTCGGGGCCGAGGGAGCAGTTCTTC; CDR3aa: CASSQFGRSGPREQFF
v_gene: TRBV4-1; j_gene: TRBJ2-7; abundance: NA; d_gene: NA; CDR3nt: TGCGCCAGCAGTCTCCGGGACGAGCAGTACTTC; CDR3aa: CASSLRDEQYF
v_gene: TRBV10-2; j_gene: TRBJ2-1; abundance: NA; d_gene: TRBD2; CDR3nt: TGCGCCAGCAGGAAACTAGCGGGAGGGGCCGGGTACAATGAGCAGTTCTTC; CDR3aa: CASRKLAGGAGYNEQFF
v_gene: TRBV30; j_gene: TRBJ2-7; abundance: NA; d_gene: NA; CDR3nt: TGTGCCTGGACCAGCATCCACGAGCAGTACTTC; CDR3aa: CAWTSIHEQYF
v_gene: TRBV19; j_gene: TRBJ2-1; abundance: NA; d_gene: TRBD2; CDR3nt: TGTGCCAGTAGTCTCTTAGCGGGAGCCTACAATGAGCAGTTCTTC; CDR3aa: CASSLLAGAYNEQFF
v_gene: TRBV6-5; j_gene: TRBJ2-5; abundance: few; d_gene: NA; CDR3nt: TGTGCCAGCAGTTACTGGGGACTGACAGAAGAGACCCAGTACTTC; CDR3aa: CASSYWGLTEETQYF
v_gene: TRBV7-3; j_gene: TRBJ1-1; abundance: NA; d_gene: TRBD1; CDR3nt: TGTGCCAGCAGCTTACAGGGGGCGAACACTGAAGCTTTCTTT; CDR3aa: CASSLQGANTEAFF
v_gene: TRBV6-5; j_gene: TRBJ1-2; abundance: few; d_gene: NA; CDR3nt: TGTGCCAGCAGCCCCGCAGGGAAGGGTGGCTACACCTTC; CDR3aa: CASSPAGKGGYTF
v_gene: TRBV28; j_gene: TRBJ2-7; abundance: NA; d_gene: NA; CDR3nt: TGTGCCAGCATAGGAGGGGGCTCCTACGAGCAGTACTTC; CDR3aa: CASIGGGSYEQYF
v_gene: TRBV5-6; j_gene: TRBJ2-3; abundance: NA; d_gene: NA; CDR3nt: TGTGCCAGCAGCTTTACAGATACGCAGTATTTT; CDR3aa: CASSFTDTQYF